This entry describes one T cell receptor beta chain. This CDR3 spans 15 amino acids. With 0 bases removed from V and 2 bases from J, the gap between germline ends came to 11 bases. Germline V gene sequence: CDR1 GTSNPN, CDR2 SVGIG (reference sequence). This sample is part of a study of blood T cell repertoires in COVID-19. The table came from immunoSEQ multiplex PCR; TCRdb's copy has only in-frame clones and leaves some out. The sample records 200,000 to 250,000 clones, roughly 80% being singletons. The chain joins TRBV30 to TRBJ2-1; maybe TRBD1 (5 bases). The receptor was derived from a woman between 55 and 75 years old with active or convalescent COVID-19. Sequenced material: peripheral blood. Here the CDR3 reads CAWSVPLGPYNEQFF. The CDR3 coding sequence is TGTGCCTGGAGTGTACCCCTGGGGCCCTACAATGAGCAGTTCTTC.